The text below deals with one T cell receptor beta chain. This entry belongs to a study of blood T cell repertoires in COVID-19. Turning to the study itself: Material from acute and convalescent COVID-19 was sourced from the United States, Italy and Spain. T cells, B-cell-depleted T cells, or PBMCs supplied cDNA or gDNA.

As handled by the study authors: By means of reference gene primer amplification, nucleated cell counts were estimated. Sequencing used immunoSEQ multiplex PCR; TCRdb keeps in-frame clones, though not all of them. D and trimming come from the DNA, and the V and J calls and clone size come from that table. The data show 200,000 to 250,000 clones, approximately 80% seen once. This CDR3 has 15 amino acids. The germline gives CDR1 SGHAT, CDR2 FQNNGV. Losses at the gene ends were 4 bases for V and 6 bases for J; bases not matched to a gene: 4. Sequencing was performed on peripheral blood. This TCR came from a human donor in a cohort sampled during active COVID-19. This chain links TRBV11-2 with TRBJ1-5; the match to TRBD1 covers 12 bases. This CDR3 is CASSSGQGAGQPQHF. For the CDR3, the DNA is TGTGCCAGCAGCTCGGGACAGGGGGCGGGTCAGCCCCAGCATTTT.